This T cell receptor beta chain comes out of a study of quantifying T cell responses using KT2 cells. At the level of the study: cDNA was made from DNase-treated RNA using alpha and beta constant primers. Under optimum conditions, T4 ligation efficiency was estimated at more than 9.5%. Findings and caveats of the study: KT2 sequences were detected down to about one KT2 cell per 100,000 PBMC. KT2 clone alpha and beta sequence counts scaled linearly with input KT2 cell number.

This clonotype came up a few times. No antigen is known for it. Different KT2-to-PBMC ratios were created with a constant PBMC count. An oligo carrying a UMI was ligated to the cDNA 3' end. First-round PCR used three to four cycles and beta primers RC1.1 and RC1.2 covering TRBC1 and TRBC2. TCRdb re-derived calls from the UMI-ligation and nested PCR reads in MiXCR, one entry per CDR3 protein. The sample has about 50,000 distinct CDR3 sequences; around 10% are singletons. This TCR was sampled from a human donor. Input material: PBMCs spiked with cells of the T cell clone KT2.

The CDR3, as DNA: TGTGCCATTGCGTTGGGGGGCTCTGACGAGCAGTTCTTC. This codes for CAIALGGSDEQFF. The rearrangement uses TRBV10-3 and TRBJ2-1; D is tentatively TRBD1 or TRBD2 (6 bases each). The germline V gene encodes CDR1 ENHRY and CDR2 SYGVKD. Trimming pared 9 bases from V and 10 bases from J, leaving 19 bases between. The CDR3 runs 13 residues.